This entry lists 16 T cell receptor beta chains sequenced from one sample in a study of shared clonotypes between healthy human individuals (dated by TCRdb to between 2020 and 2021). Library preparation used the immunoSEQ multiplex PCR assay. TCRdb mirrors the immuneACCESS table, restricted to in-frame sequences. Some clones are absent from its copies; in checked studies, under half trace to an unresolved V gene, and the reason for the others is unknown. Across this sample there are some 1,900,000 clones, with approximately 94% seen only once. The ten largest clones capture under 1.5% of the sample. CD8 naive samples were CD45RO-negative cells positively selected for CCR7, giving a CD45RA+CCR7+ population that excluded TemRA cells. Sequencing was carried out using naive CD8+ T cells sorted from blood. According to the study, the label for this sample's cell subset or site signals: CD45RA+CCR7+. The receptors shown here come from a young man in good health.

The gene calls are TRBV30 and TRBJ2-3; weak D call: TRBD2 (5 bases). This CDR3 is built from 13 residues. From germline, CDR1 is GTSNPN and CDR2 SVGIG (reference sequence). Between the trimmed V and J ends, which lost 2 bases and 2 bases, there was a span of 8 bases. The DNA for the CDR3 is TGTGCCTGGAGTCCGGGGAACACAGATACGCAGTATTTT. The encoded protein is CAWSPGNTDTQYF.

The chain combines TRBV9 with TRBJ2-2; D is uncertain. Trimming left V 0 bases short and J 0 bases short, with 9 bases between. This CDR3 is built from 16 residues. The germline V gene encodes CDR1 SGDLS and CDR2 YYNGEE. CDR3 DNA: TGTGCCAGCAGCGTAGTTCCAGCCGCGAACACCGGGGAGCTGTTTTTT. Translating gives CASSVVPAANTGELFF.

The chain joins TRBV6-5 to TRBJ1-1; weak D call: TRBD1 (5 bases). V lost 3 bases and J lost 1, with 15 bases in between. The CDR3 loop spans 16 amino acids. Per germline, CDR1 MNHEY and CDR2 SVGAGI. The chain's CDR3 is CASSYRWGRSNTEAFF. The CDR3 DNA is TGTGCCAGCAGTTATAGATGGGGCAGGTCGAACACTGAAGCTTTCTTT.

The chain is built from TRBV6-1 and TRBJ1-5; perhaps TRBD1 as D (6 bases). This CDR3 is built from 11 residues. Germline V gene sequence: CDR1 MNHNS, CDR2 SASEGT. Trimming stripped 11 bases from V and 7 bases from J, with 12 bases between. CDR3 sequence (DNA): TGTGCCTCCGAAAGGGGGCAGCCCCAGCATTTT. Protein sequence: CASERGQPQHF.

Points on this clone: Other DNA sequences in the sample encode the same CDR3. The chain recombines TRBV9 with TRBJ1-1, with D possibly matching TRBD1 (5 bases). Germline V gene data show CDR1 as SGDLS and CDR2 as YYNGEE. V lost 0 bases, J lost 4 bases, and 10 bases lay in between. The CDR3 spans 14 residues. In DNA form, the CDR3 reads TGTGCCAGCAGCGTAGGGGGGGTCCCCACTGAAGCTTTCTTT. Amino acid sequence: CASSVGGVPTEAFF.

This clone has only one observation. V usage is TRBV29-1 and J usage is TRBJ2-1, with TRBD2 identical over 9 bases. The CDR3 contains 17 residues. CDR1 and CDR2 from the germline V gene are SQVTM and ANQGSEA. V gave up 0 bases and J gave up 5 bases; unmatched junction bases: 11. DNA of the CDR3: TGCAGCGTTGAAGAAACCTTAGCGGGAGTCATCCACAATGAGCAGTTCTTC. It specifies CSVEETLAGVIHNEQFF.

The chain has TRBV10-2 and TRBJ2-1; TRBD1 aligns across 8 bases. Per the germline V gene, CDR1 is WSHSY and CDR2 is SAAADI. This CDR3 is built from 14 residues. V shed 5 bases and J 5 bases; nucleotides not matched to a gene: 5. The chain's CDR3 is CASSWDRSNNEQFF. CDR3 coding DNA: TGCGCCAGCAGTTGGGACAGGTCTAACAATGAGCAGTTCTTC.

The rearrangement links TRBV9 to TRBJ2-7; a possible D gene is TRBD2 (6 bases). Trimming pared 0 bases from V and 7 bases from J, leaving 11 bases between. This CDR3 contains 13 residues. Per the germline V gene, CDR1 is SGDLS and CDR2 is YYNGEE. CDR3: CASSVEVGLEQYF. Written as DNA, the CDR3 is TGTGCCAGCAGCGTAGAAGTGGGACTTGAGCAGTACTTC.

This clone was found once. The chain recombines TRBV20-1 with TRBJ1-1; a weak D match, TRBD1 (5 bases). The CDR3 totals 11 residues. Trimming shortened V by 6 bases and J by 10 bases, and 15 bases separated the two germline ends. Germline V gene lookup returns CDR1 DFQATT and CDR2 SNEGSKA (reference sequence). DNA of the CDR3: TGCAGTGCCTATGACAGTTTCTCAGCTTTCTTT. Protein product: CSAYDSFSAFF.

The J gene is TRBJ2-1, the V gene TRBV27, with 10 nucleotides matching TRBD2. The CDR3 is 15 amino acids. The germline CDR1 and CDR2 sequences are MNHEY and SMNVEV (reference sequence). The J segment lost 5 bases and the V segment lost 5 bases, leaving 6 bases of the junction unmatched. CDR3 in DNA: TGTGCCAGCAGTCCTTCTAGCGGGGGTGACAATGAGCAGTTCTTC. The encoded protein is CASSPSSGGDNEQFF.

The J gene is TRBJ2-7, the V gene TRBV27; 10 bases agree with TRBD2. With V trimmed by 2 bases and J by 4 bases, 8 bases remained unmatched. The CDR3 contains 16 residues. Germline CDR1 and CDR2: MNHEY and SMNVEV (reference sequence). The CDR3 sequence: CASSLGPGTSEYEQYF. For the CDR3, the DNA is TGTGCCAGCAGTTTAGGTCCCGGGACTAGCGAATACGAGCAGTACTTC.

On this clone: Other nucleotide sequences in the sample specify the same CDR3. The chain has TRBV7-9 and TRBJ1-1; 7 nucleotides line up with TRBD1. Germline V gene sequence: CDR1 SEHNR, CDR2 FQNEAQ (reference sequence). The V segment lost 5 bases and the J segment 5 bases; nucleotides outside the gene matches: 2. The length of the CDR3 is 12 residues. CDR3 in amino acids: CASSQQGTEAFF. The CDR3 region has the DNA TGTGCCAGCAGCCAACAGGGGACTGAAGCTTTCTTT.

V and J are TRBV19 and TRBJ1-1; tentative D call: TRBD1 (6 bases). V dropped 1 base and J dropped 1 base, with 7 bases sitting between them. The CDR3 has 14 amino acids. From germline, CDR1 is LNHDA and CDR2 SQIVND (reference sequence). This chain's CDR3 is CASSIAQGNTEAFF. CDR3 bases: TGTGCCAGTAGTATAGCACAGGGGAACACTGAAGCTTTCTTT.

The CDR3 bases are TGTGCCAGTCGAACGACAGACTATGGCTACACCTTC. This translates into CASRTTDYGYTF. This chain uses TRBV19 with TRBJ1-2, with D tentatively TRBD1 (5 bases). The V end lost 8 bases, the J end lost 3 bases, and 10 bases lay between the germline ends. This CDR3 is 12 amino acids long. The germline CDR1 and CDR2 sequences are LNHDA and SQIVND (reference sequence).

V gene TRBV28 combines with J gene TRBJ2-1, with D maybe TRBD1 (5 bases). Trimming removed 5 bases at V and 0 bases at J, with 14 bases between. Looked up from germline, CDR1 is MDHEN and CDR2 is SYDVKM. This CDR3 is 16 amino acids long. This chain's CDR3 is CASSLYRRSSYNEQFF. CDR3 in DNA: TGTGCCAGCAGTCTCTACAGGCGGAGCTCCTACAATGAGCAGTTCTTC.

Turning to this clone: The same CDR3 is also encoded by other DNA sequences in this sample. This chain joins TRBV7-9 and TRBJ2-7, with no clear D. Between the trimmed V and J ends, which lost 5 bases and 0 bases, there was a span of 8 bases. Germline V gene sequence: CDR1 SEHNR, CDR2 FQNEAQ (reference sequence). There are 13 residues in the CDR3. The CDR3 DNA sequence: TGTGCCAGCAGCCTGCCCAGCTCCTACGAGCAGTACTTC. As protein: CASSLPSSYEQYF.